This T cell receptor beta chain was obtained from a study of blood T cell repertoires in COVID-19. Study information: Acute-phase and convalescent COVID-19 samples originated in the United States, Italy and Spain. The analysed material was cDNA or gDNA that came from T cells, B-cell-depleted T cells, or PBMCs.

TCRdb's copy holds only in-frame clones and misses some; the assay was immunoSEQ multiplex PCR. This table has about 160,000 clones, roughly 87% appearing once. Germline V gives CDR1 GTSNPN, CDR2 SVGIG (reference sequence). The ends were cut back, 4 bases at V and 4 bases at J, with 11 bases in the middle. The CDR3 runs to 13 residues. Sequences were obtained from peripheral blood. The sequence came from a woman aged 60-75 years with active or convalescent COVID-19. This chain joins TRBV30 and TRBJ2-1; D ambiguous. For the CDR3, the DNA is TGTGCCTGGACCCTCCAGGCTTACAATGAGCAGTTCTTC. This translates into CAWTLQAYNEQFF.